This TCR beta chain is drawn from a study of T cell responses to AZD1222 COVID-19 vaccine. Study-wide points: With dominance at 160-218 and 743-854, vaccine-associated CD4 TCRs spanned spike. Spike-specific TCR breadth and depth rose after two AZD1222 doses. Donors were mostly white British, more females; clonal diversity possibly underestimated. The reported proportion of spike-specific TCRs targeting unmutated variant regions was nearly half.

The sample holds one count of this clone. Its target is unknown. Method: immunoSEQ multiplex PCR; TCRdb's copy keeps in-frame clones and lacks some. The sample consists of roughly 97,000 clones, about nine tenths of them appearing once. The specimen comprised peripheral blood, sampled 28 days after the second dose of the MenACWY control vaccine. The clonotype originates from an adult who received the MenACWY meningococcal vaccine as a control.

The CDR3, as DNA: TGTGCCAGCAGTGAAGCTTTTGGGGGGCGTAGGGGCTCCTATAATTCACCCCTCCACTTT. Its protein product is CASSEAFGGRRGSYNSPLHF. The chain joins TRBV6-1 to TRBJ1-6; TRBD1 might be the D (6 bases). The germline V and J ends were trimmed by 0 bases and 0 bases, with 18 bases remaining between them. Germline loops: CDR1 MNHNS, CDR2 SASEGT. This CDR3 comprises 20 residues.